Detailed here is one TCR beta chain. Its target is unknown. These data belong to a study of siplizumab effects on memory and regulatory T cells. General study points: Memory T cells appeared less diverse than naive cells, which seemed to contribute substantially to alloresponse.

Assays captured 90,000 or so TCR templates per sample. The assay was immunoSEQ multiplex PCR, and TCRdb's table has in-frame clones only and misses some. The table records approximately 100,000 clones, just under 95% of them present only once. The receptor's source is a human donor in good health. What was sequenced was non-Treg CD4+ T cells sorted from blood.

The CDR3 nucleotides are TGTGCCAGCAGCGTAAGGGGAGGGACAGGGGCAGGCGGGGAGCTGTTTTTT. This translates into CASSVRGGTGAGGELFF. The chain is built from TRBV9 and TRBJ2-2, with 10 bases identical to TRBD1. V was pared by 1 base and J by 7 bases, with 10 bases of the junction left unmatched. Per the germline V gene, CDR1 is SGDLS and CDR2 is YYNGEE. The CDR3 extends over 17 amino acids.